The 23 T cell receptor beta chains in this list originate from one sample, sequenced in a study of molecular identifiers for immune sequencing clone quantification. TCRdb analysed the PCR reads with MiXCR anew, one entry per CDR3 protein. The sample consists of fewer than 350,000 distinct CDR3 sequences, over 20% of them appearing once. The sample consisted of naive CD8+ T cells from blood, with Jurkat cell RNA spiked in. Documented subset: FACS-sorted CD8+CD4-CCR7+CD45RA+ naive T cells. Every receptor here comes from a human donor in good health. Some libraries in this study had Jurkat cell RNA spiked in.

This clonotype was detected only a few times. The chain joins TRBV27 to TRBJ2-7; D is tentatively TRBD1 or TRBD2 (5 bases each). CDR3 length: 15 amino acids. V lost 3 bases and J lost 4, with 16 bases in between. The V gene's germline CDR1 is MNHEY and CDR2 SMNVEV (reference sequence). The CDR3 nucleotides are TGTGCCAGCAGTTTTTCCCGGGACCCTACGTACGAGCAGTACTTC. Translating it yields CASSFSRDPTYEQYF.

This clonotype was detected many times. This rearrangement joins TRBV29-1 to TRBJ1-2; 8 bases fit TRBD1. The junction had 6 bases not matched to a gene; V was cut back by 7 bases and J by 2 bases. Germline-derived CDR1 and CDR2 are SQVTM and ANQGSEA. CDR3 size: 13 residues. CDR3 DNA sequence: TGCAGCGGGGGACAGGCCCTCAACTATGGCTACACCTTC. It yields the protein CSGGQALNYGYTF.

Concerning this clonotype: One junction end does not reproduce the germline sequence, and a read error may be involved. The chain carries TRBV5-1 and TRBJ2-7, with unresolved D. Germline CDR1 and CDR2: SGHRS and YFSETQ. The CDR3 spans 13 residues. The CDR3 nucleotides read TGCGCCAGCAGCTTGGAACAGTCCTGCGAGCAGTACTTC. This translates into CASSLEQSCEQYF.

This clonotype has at least ten counts. The chain recombines TRBV2 with TRBJ1-2; D ambiguous. The CDR3 is 16 residues long. Trimming took 2 bases from V and 1 from J, leaving 14 bases between them. The germline gives CDR1 SNHLY, CDR2 FYNNEI. The CDR3 protein is CASSERWLVVNYGYTF. The CDR3 DNA sequence: TGTGCCAGCAGTGAAAGGTGGTTGGTTGTTAACTATGGCTACACCTTC.

This clonotype was found a few times. The gene calls are TRBV4-3 and TRBJ1-2; D gene unclear. Trimming left V 0 bases short and J 4 bases short, with 9 bases between. The CDR3 is 14 residues long. Germline lookup yields CDR1 LGHNA and CDR2 YSLEER. The CDR3 here is CASSQDVFGYGYTF. The CDR3 DNA reads TGCGCCAGCAGCCAAGATGTGTTTGGCTATGGCTACACCTTC.

This clonotype was seen many times. The rearrangement joins TRBV6-2 or TRBV6-3 to TRBJ1-1; D unresolved. The V and J ends lost 2 bases and 7 bases respectively, with 8 bases between them. The CDR3 consists of 12 residues. Germline V gene lookup returns CDR1 MNHEY and CDR2 SVGEGT. As DNA, the CDR3 is TGTGCCAGCAGTTACGCAGGACTTGAAGCTTTCTTT. It yields the protein CASSYAGLEAFF.

About this clonotype: Likely a read error: the CDR3 ends without its conserved phenylalanine or tryptophan. V usage is TRBV5-1 and J usage is TRBJ1-6, with TRBD1 matching over 9 bases. The CDR3 runs to 15 residues. V shed 4 bases and J 8 bases; nucleotides not matched to a gene: 7. Looked up from germline, CDR1 is SGHRS and CDR2 is YFSETQ. The CDR3 DNA reads as TGCGCCAGCAGCCCCGGACAGGGGTTGGATTCACCCCTCCACCTT. Encoded protein: CASSPGQGLDSPLHL.

This clonotype has a count of ten or more. The chain is built from TRBV7-8 and TRBJ2-1; 7 bases match TRBD2. The V gene's germline CDR1 is SGHVS and CDR2 FQNEAQ. The CDR3 loop spans 17 amino acids. Trimming at V came to 1 base and at J to 4 bases, leaving 10 bases not matched to a gene. The CDR3 region is CASSLEFARGIYNEQFF. The CDR3 coding sequence is TGTGCCAGCAGCTTAGAATTCGCGCGGGGGATTTACAATGAGCAGTTCTTC.

The table lists this clonotype with a few counts. A much larger clone lies one base from this, so it may be a read error. The conserved phenylalanine or tryptophan normally closing the CDR3 is absent here, so this likely arose from a read error. The V and J genes are TRBV6-5 and TRBJ1-1; TRBD1 might be the D (5 bases). CDR1 and CDR2 (germline): MNHEY, SVGAGI. V lost 5 bases to trimming and J lost 7 bases, with 11 bases between them. CDR3 length equals 12 residues. The CDR3 loop reads CASSPPGREAFI. Written as DNA, the CDR3 is TGTGCCAGCAGTCCCCCGGGGCGTGAAGCTTTCATT.

This clonotype was detected many times. The genes are TRBV15 and TRBJ2-3; D remains ambiguous. There are 14 residues in the CDR3. Germline CDR1 and CDR2: LNHNV and YYDKDF (reference sequence). Trimming removed 5 bases from V and 0 bases from J, with 9 bases in between. The CDR3 loop is CATSRATSTDTQYF. In DNA form, the CDR3 reads TGTGCCACCAGCCGCGCGACTAGCACAGATACGCAGTATTTT.

This clonotype has only a few counts. This rearrangement joins TRBV21-1 to TRBJ2-3; whether TRBD2, the table's D call, matches the DNA was not checked. TRBV21-1 corresponds to a pseudogene. The CDR3 has 17 residues. This CDR3 is CASTGGEGPLKIGTQYF. DNA of the CDR3: TGTGCCAGCACGGGGGGGGAGGGCCCTCTTAAAATAGGTACGCAGTATTTT.

This clonotype was observed a handful of times. This chain joins TRBV12-3 or TRBV12-4 and TRBJ2-1; tentatively, D is TRBD2 (5 bases). V shed 6 bases and J shed 4 bases, with 10 bases lying between them. CDR3 length equals 13 residues. The CDR3 region has the DNA TGTGCCAGCAGCCCCCGCGGGTACAATGAGCAGTTCTTC. Translated, it gives CASSPRGYNEQFF.

Regarding this clonotype: A much more abundant neighbour one base away suggests this may be a read error. V gene TRBV15 combines with J gene TRBJ2-3; 9 bases line up with TRBD1. The germline V gene encodes CDR1 LNHNV and CDR2 YYDKDF (reference sequence). The V gene end was trimmed by 7 bases and the J gene end by 3 bases; junction bases not matched to a gene: 8. This CDR3 contains 15 residues. The CDR3 sequence: CATTLWDRATDTQYF. The CDR3 nucleotides read TGTGCCACCACCCTCTGGGACAGGGCGACAGATACGCAGTATTTT.

As for this clonotype: Without the conserved terminal phenylalanine or tryptophan, this CDR3 likely stems from a read error. The chain uses TRBV27 and TRBJ2-5; either TRBD1 or TRBD2 may fit D (5 bases each). The CDR3 totals 14 residues. Germline CDR1 reads MNHEY; CDR2 reads SMNVEV (reference sequence). The V end lost 2 bases, the J end lost 3 bases, and 10 bases lay between the germline ends. CDR3 nucleotide sequence: TGTGCCAGCAGTTTACAGGGTAGCGAAGAGACCCAGTACTCC. It yields the protein CASSLQGSEETQYS.

Concerning this clonotype itself: A read error may explain this, as a much larger clone is one base away. The genes are TRBV29-1 and TRBJ1-3; D gene uncertain. Germline-derived CDR1 and CDR2 are SQVTM and ANQGSEA. V lost 1 base, J lost 6 bases, and 13 bases lay in between. The length of the CDR3 is 14 residues. CDR3 in amino acids: CSVEVTGPENTIYF. CDR3 bases: TGCAGCGTTGAAGTCACCGGACCGGAAAACACCATATATTTT.

This clonotype has ten or more counts. The CDR3 loop is CASSPPRGQTEETQYF. Here the CDR3 DNA reads TGTGCCAGCAGCCCCCCCCGTGGGCAGACCGAAGAGACCCAGTACTTC. This chain links TRBV7-9 with TRBJ2-5; D uncertain. Trimming pared 5 bases from V and 3 bases from J, leaving 19 bases between. This CDR3 is built from 16 residues. Per germline, CDR1 SEHNR and CDR2 FQNEAQ (reference sequence).

This clonotype occurred a few times. The chain has TRBV29-1 and TRBJ2-7, with TRBD2 matching 9 bases. V lost 0 bases and J lost 0; bases outside the gene matches: 6. This CDR3 is built from 16 residues. Per germline, CDR1 SQVTM and CDR2 ANQGSEA. CDR3 region: CSVEDPTSGYSYEQYF. The CDR3 DNA reads TGCAGCGTTGAAGATCCAACTAGCGGGTACTCCTACGAGCAGTACTTC.

On this clonotype itself: The CDR3 end shows no conserved phenylalanine or tryptophan, and so a read error is likely. This chain joins TRBV20-1 and TRBJ2-7, with 11 bases lining up with TRBD1. The CDR3 sequence is 16 residues long. V gave up 0 bases and J gave up 4 bases; unmatched junction bases: 8. Per the germline V gene, CDR1 is DFQATT and CDR2 is SNEGSKA (reference sequence). In nucleotides, the CDR3 is TGCAGTGCTAGAGAACAGGGACAGGGGGTGAGGTACGAGCAGTACCTC. Amino acid sequence: CSAREQGQGVRYEQYL.

This clonotype was picked up many times. The J gene is TRBJ2-5, the V gene TRBV28; D is uncertain. CDR3 length: 14 amino acids. CDR1 and CDR2 (germline): MDHEN, SYDVKM. V dropped 6 bases and J dropped 3 bases, with 14 bases sitting between them. The CDR3 reads CASSHPRQKETQYF. The CDR3 region has the DNA TGTGCCAGCAGCCACCCCCGGCAAAAAGAGACCCAGTACTTC. The full variable domain, its missing parts supplied by reference TRBV28 and TRBJ2-5, is DVKVTQSSRYLVKRTGEKVFLECVQDMDHENMFWYRQDPGLGLRLIYFSYDVKMKEKGDIPEGYSVSREKKERFSLILESASTNQTSMYLCASSHPRQKETQYFGPGTRLLVL.

The chain carries TRBV6-2 or TRBV6-3 and TRBJ1-4; 9 bases fit TRBD1. V gave up 0 bases and J gave up 7 bases; unmatched junction bases: 6. CDR1 MNHEY and CDR2 SVGEGT come from the germline V gene. The CDR3 runs to 16 residues. DNA of the CDR3: TGTGCCAGCAGTTACTCACAGGGGGCAATTAGTGAAAAACTGTTTTTT. It is translated as CASSYSQGAISEKLFF.

The DNA of the CDR3 is TGTGCCAGCAGTTTAGTACGGGTGGAGGGCACAGATACGCAGTATTTT. Its protein is CASSLVRVEGTDTQYF. The chain links TRBV27 to TRBJ2-3; weak D call: TRBD2 (5 bases). The V end was cut by 2 bases, the J end by 1 base, with 13 bases between. This CDR3 is built from 16 residues. Per germline, CDR1 MNHEY and CDR2 SMNVEV (reference sequence).

The CDR3 sequence: CASSQEEETQYF. The CDR3 DNA follows: TGTGCCAGCAGCCAAGAGGAAGAGACCCAGTACTTC. V is TRBV3-1 and J is TRBJ2-5; no firm D call. The CDR3 runs to 12 residues. The germline V gene encodes CDR1 LGHDT and CDR2 YNNKEL (reference sequence). V was clipped by 0 bases and J by 3 bases, with 2 bases between them.

This clonotype was found a few times. The chain uses TRBV4-3 and TRBJ1-5; no definite D call. Trimming removed 1 base from V and 7 bases from J, with 11 bases in between. This CDR3 spans 14 amino acids. Germline values: CDR1 LGHNA, CDR2 YSLEER. CDR3 bases: TGCGCCAGCAGCCAAGCTCTCGACCCCCAGCCCCAGCATTTT. This encodes CASSQALDPQPQHF.